This T cell receptor beta chain was sequenced for a study of patients and donors after allogeneic stem cell transplantation. In TCRdb, the RT-PCR reads were re-called with MiXCR into one record per CDR3 protein. Among tens of thousands of distinct CDR3 sequences listed, roughly 30% were seen once. The J segment lost 4 bases and the V segment lost 6 bases, leaving 8 bases of the junction unmatched. This CDR3 is built from 15 residues. Sample: blood, either unsorted or a sorted T cell fraction (not recorded which). The receptor comes from a human donor who was either an allogeneic HSCT recipient or a stem cell or donor lymphocyte infusion donor (not recorded which). It is not recorded whose cells these are; they may come from a transplant donor. The V call is TRBV12-3 or TRBV12-4, the J call TRBJ1-2; 10 bases match TRBD1. CDR3 in DNA: TGTGCCAGCAGCCCCGGACAGGGGGGCAGCTATGGCTACACCTTC. Residues: CASSPGQGGSYGYTF.